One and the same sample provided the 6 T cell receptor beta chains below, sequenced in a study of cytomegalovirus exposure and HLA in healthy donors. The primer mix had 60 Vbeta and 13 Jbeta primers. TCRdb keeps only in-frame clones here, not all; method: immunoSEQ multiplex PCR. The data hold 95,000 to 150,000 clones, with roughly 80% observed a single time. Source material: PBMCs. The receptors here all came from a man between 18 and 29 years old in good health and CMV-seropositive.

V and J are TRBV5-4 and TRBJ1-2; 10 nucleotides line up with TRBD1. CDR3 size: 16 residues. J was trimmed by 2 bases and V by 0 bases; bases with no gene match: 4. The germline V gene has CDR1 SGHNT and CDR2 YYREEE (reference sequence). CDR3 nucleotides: TGTGCCAGCAGCTTGGGAATGGGACAGGGGAACTATGGCTACACCTTC. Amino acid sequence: CASSLGMGQGNYGYTF. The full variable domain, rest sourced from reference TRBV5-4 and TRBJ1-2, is ETGVTQSPTHLIKTRGQQVTLRCSSQSGHNTVSWYQQALGQGPQFIFQYYREEENGRGNFPPRFSGLQFPNYSSELNVNALELDDSALYLCASSLGMGQGNYGYTFGSGTRLTVV.

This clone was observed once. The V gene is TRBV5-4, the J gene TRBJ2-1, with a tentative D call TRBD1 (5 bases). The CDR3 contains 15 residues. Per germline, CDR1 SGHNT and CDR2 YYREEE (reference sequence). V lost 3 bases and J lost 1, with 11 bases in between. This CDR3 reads CASSSPGFSYNEQFF. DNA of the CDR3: TGTGCCAGCAGCTCCCCAGGGTTTTCCTACAATGAGCAGTTCTTC.

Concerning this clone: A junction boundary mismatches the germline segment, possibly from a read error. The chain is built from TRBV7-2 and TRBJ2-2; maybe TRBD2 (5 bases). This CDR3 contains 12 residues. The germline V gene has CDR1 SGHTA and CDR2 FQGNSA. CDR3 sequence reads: CASSFVTGELLF. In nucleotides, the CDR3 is TGTGCCAGCAGCTTTGTTACCGGGGAGCTGCTTTTT.

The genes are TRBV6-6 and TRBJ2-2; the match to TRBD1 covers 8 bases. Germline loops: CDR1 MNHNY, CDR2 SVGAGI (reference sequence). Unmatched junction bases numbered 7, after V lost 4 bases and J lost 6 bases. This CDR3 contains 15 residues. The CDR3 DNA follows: TGTGCCAGCAGTTCGGACAGGGAGGTATCCGGGGAGCTGTTTTTT. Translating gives CASSSDREVSGELFF.

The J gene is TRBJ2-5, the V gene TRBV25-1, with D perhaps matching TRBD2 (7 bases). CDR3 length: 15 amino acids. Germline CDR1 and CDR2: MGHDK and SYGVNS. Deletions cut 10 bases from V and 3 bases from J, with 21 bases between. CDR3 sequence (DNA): TGTGCCACGGTTAGGGGGGCTAGCGGTAAAGAGACCCAGTACTTC. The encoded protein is CATVRGASGKETQYF.

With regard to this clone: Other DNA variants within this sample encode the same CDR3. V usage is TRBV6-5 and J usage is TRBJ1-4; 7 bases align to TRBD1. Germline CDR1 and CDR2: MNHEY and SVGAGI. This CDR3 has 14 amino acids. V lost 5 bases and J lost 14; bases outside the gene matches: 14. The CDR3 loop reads CASSPNRGGLKLFF. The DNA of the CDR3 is TGTGCCAGCAGTCCCAACAGGGGCGGTCTGAAGCTGTTTTTT.